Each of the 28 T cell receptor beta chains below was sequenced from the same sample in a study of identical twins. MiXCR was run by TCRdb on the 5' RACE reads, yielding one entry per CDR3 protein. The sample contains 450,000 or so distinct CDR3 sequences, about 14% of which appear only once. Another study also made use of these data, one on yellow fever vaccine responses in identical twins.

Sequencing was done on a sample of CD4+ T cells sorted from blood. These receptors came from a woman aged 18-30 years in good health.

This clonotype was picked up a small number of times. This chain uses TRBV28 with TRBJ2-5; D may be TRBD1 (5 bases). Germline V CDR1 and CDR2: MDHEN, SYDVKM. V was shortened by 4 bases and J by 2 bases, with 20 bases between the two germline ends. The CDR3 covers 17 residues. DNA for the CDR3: TGTGCCAGCAGTTCGAGTAGTCTAGGGGCGAGGCAAGAGACCCAGTACTTC. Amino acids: CASSSSSLGARQETQYF.

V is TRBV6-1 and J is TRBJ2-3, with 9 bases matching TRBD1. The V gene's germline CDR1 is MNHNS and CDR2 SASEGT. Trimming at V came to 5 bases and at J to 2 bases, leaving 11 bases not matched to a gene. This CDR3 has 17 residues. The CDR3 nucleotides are TGTGCCAGCAGTACCCGGACAGGGGCCGATTCCACAGATACGCAGTATTTT. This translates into CASSTRTGADSTDTQYF.

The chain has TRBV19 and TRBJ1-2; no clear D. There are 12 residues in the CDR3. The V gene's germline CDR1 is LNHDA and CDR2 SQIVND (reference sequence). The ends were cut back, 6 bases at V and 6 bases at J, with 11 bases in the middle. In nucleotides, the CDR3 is TGTGCCAGTAGCGTCATCGGCCATGGCTACACCTTC. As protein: CASSVIGHGYTF.

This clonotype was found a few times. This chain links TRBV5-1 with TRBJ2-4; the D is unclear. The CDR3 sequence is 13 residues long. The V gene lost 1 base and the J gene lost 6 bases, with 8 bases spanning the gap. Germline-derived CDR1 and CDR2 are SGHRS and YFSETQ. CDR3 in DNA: TGCGCCAGCAGCTTGAACAGACCAAACATTCAGTACTTC. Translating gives CASSLNRPNIQYF.

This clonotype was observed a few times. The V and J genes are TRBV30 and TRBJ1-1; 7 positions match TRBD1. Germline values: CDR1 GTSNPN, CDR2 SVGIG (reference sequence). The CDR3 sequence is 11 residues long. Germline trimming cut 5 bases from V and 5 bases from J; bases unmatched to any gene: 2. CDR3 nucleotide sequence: TGTGCCTGGGGACAGGCGACTGAAGCTTTCTTT. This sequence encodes CAWGQATEAFF.

CDR3 sequence: CASSISASVEQFF. The CDR3 DNA reads as TGTGCCAGTAGTATATCGGCTAGCGTAGAGCAGTTCTTC. This chain connects TRBV19 to TRBJ2-1; perhaps TRBD2 as D (6 bases). The CDR3 has 13 amino acids. Trimming took 2 bases from V and 10 from J, leaving 12 bases between them. Germline V gene sequence: CDR1 LNHDA, CDR2 SQIVND (reference sequence).

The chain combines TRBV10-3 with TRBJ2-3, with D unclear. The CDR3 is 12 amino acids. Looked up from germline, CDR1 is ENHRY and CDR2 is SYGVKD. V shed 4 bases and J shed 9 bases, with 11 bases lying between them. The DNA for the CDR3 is TGTGCCATCAGTGGAAGTGTAGTCACGCAGTATTTT. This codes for CAISGSVVTQYF.

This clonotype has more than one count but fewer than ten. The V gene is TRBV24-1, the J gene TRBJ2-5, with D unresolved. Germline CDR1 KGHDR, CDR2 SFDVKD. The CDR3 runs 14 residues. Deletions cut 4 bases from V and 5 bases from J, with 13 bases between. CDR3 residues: CATSEQRGAETQYF. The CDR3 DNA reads TGTGCCACCAGTGAACAAAGAGGAGCCGAGACCCAGTACTTC.

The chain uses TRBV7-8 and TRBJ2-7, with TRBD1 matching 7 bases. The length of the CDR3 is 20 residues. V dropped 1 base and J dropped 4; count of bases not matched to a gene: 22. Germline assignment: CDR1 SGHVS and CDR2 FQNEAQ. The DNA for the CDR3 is TGTGCCAGCAGCTTAGGAGTGGTATTCCTAGGGGACAGAAGTAATTACGAGCAGTACTTC. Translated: CASSLGVVFLGDRSNYEQYF. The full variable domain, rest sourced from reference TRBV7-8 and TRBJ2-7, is GAGVSQSPRYKVAKRGQDVALRCDPISGHVSLFWYQQALGQGPEFLTYFQNEAQLDKSGLPSDRFFAERPEGSVSTLKIQRTQQEDSAVYLCASSLGVVFLGDRSNYEQYFGPGTRLTVT.

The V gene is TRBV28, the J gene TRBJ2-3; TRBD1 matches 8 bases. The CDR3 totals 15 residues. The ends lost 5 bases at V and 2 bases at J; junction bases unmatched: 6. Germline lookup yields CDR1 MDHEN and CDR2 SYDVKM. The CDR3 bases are TGTGCCAGCAGTCCTAGACAGGGGTACACAGATACGCAGTATTTT. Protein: CASSPRQGYTDTQYF. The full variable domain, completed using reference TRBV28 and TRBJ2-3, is DVKVTQSSRYLVKRTGEKVFLECVQDMDHENMFWYRQDPGLGLRLIYFSYDVKMKEKGDIPEGYSVSREKKERFSLILESASTNQTSMYLCASSPRQGYTDTQYFGPGTRLTVL.

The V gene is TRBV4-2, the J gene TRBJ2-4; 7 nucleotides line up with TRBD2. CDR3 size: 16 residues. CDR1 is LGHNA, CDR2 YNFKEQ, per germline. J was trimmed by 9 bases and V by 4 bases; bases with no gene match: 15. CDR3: CASSPRLADYSAIQYF. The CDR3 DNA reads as TGTGCCAGCAGCCCTCGACTAGCCGATTATTCAGCCATTCAGTACTTC.

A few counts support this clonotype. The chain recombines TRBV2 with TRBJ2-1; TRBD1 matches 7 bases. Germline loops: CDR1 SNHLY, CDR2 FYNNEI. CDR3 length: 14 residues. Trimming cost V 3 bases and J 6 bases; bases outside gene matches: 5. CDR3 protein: CASSEEGTANEQFF. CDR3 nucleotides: TGTGCCAGCAGTGAGGAAGGGACAGCCAATGAGCAGTTCTTC.

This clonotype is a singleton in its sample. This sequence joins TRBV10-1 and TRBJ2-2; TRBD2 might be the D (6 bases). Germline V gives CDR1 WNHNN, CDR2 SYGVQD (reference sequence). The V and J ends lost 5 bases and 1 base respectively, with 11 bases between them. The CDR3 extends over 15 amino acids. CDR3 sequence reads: CASSTGTLNTGELFF. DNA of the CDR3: TGCGCCAGCAGTACCGGGACTCTGAACACCGGGGAGCTGTTTTTT.

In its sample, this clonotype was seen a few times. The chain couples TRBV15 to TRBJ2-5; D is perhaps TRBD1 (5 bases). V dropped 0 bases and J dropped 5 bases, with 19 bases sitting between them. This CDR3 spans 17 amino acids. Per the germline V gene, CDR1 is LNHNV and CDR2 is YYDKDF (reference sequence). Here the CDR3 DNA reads TGTGCCACCAGCAGAGATCGGGCAGGGCCTCAAGCGGAGACCCAGTACTTC. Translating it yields CATSRDRAGPQAETQYF.

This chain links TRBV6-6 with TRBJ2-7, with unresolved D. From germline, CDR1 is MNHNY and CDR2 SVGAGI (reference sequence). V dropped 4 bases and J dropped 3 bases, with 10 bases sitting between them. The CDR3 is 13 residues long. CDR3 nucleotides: TGTGCCAGCAGTTCCTATCACAGCTACGAGCAGTACTTC. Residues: CASSSYHSYEQYF.

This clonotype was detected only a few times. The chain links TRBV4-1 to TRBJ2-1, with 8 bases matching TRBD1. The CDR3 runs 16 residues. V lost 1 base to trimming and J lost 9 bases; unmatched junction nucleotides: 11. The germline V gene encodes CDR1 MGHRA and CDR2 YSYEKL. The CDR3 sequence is CASSQGIAGGLGEQFF. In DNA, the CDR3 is TGCGCCAGCAGCCAAGGCATAGCAGGGGGCTTAGGTGAGCAGTTCTTC.

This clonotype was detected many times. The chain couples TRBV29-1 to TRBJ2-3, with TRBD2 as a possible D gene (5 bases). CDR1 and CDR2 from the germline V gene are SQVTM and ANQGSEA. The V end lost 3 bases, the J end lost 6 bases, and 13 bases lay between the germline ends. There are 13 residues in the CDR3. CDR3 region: CSVDLGSGDTQYF. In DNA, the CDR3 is TGCAGCGTTGATTTGGGGAGTGGTGATACGCAGTATTTT.

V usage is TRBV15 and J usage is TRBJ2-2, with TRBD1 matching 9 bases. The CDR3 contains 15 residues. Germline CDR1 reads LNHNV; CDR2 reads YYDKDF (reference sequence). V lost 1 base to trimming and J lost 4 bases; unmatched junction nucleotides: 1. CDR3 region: CATSRVTGGTGELFF. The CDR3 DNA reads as TGTGCCACCAGCAGAGTGACAGGGGGCACCGGGGAGCTGTTTTTT.

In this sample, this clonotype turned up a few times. Here the CDR3 DNA reads TGTGCCAGCAGCTTGCGGTTACAAGAGACCCAGTACTTC. It yields the protein CASSLRLQETQYF. The rearrangement uses TRBV7-2 and TRBJ2-5; D gene uncertain. Germline loops: CDR1 SGHTA, CDR2 FQGNSA. The CDR3 covers 13 residues. V was trimmed by 3 bases and J by 2 bases, leaving 7 bases between them.

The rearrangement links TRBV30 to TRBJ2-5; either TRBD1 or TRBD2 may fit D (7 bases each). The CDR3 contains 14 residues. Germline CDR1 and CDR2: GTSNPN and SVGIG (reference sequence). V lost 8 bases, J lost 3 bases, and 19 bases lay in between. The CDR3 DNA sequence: TGTGCCCATCAGGGGGGGCCCTCAAAAGAGACCCAGTACTTC. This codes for CAHQGGPSKETQYF.

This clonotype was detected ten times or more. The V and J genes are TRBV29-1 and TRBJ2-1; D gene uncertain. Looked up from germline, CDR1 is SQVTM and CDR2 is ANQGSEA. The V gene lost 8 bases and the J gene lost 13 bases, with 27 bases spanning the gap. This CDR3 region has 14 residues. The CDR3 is CSTQSGNPTSGQFF. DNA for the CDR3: TGCAGCACACAATCCGGTAACCCTACGTCAGGCCAGTTCTTC.

The CDR3 reads CSASRDLADTQYF. As DNA, the CDR3 is TGCAGTGCTTCCCGGGACTTAGCAGATACGCAGTATTTT. The chain joins TRBV20-1 to TRBJ2-3; maybe TRBD2 (6 bases). Germline V gene data show CDR1 as DFQATT and CDR2 as SNEGSKA (reference sequence). The CDR3 is 13 residues long. V was clipped by 5 bases and J by 4 bases, with 13 bases between them.

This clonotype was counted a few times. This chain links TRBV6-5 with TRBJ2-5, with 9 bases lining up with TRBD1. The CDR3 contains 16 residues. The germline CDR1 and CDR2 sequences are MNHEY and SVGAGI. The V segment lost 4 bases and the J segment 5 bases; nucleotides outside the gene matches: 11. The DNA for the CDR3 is TGTGCCAGCAGTTCGTCCGGGACAGGGAGGCCCGAGACCCAGTACTTC. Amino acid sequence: CASSSSGTGRPETQYF.

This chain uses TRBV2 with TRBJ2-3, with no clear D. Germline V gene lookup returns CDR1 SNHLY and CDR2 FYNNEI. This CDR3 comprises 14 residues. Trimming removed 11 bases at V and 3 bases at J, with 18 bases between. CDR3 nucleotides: TGTGCCTCCAAGAGAGAGGTGGGGACAGATACGCAGTATTTT. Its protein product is CASKREVGTDTQYF.

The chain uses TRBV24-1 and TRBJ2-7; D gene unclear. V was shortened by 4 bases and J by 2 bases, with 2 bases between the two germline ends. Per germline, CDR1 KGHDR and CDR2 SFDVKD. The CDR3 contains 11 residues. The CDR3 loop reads CATSDPYEQYF. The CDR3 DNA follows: TGTGCCACCAGTGACCCCTACGAGCAGTACTTC.

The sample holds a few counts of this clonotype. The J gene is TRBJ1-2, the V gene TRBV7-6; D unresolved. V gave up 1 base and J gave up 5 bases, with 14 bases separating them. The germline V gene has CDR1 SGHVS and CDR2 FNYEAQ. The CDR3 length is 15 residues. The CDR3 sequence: CASSLGGSLRYGYTF. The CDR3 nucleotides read TGTGCCAGCAGCTTAGGGGGTTCCCTTAGGTATGGCTACACCTTC.

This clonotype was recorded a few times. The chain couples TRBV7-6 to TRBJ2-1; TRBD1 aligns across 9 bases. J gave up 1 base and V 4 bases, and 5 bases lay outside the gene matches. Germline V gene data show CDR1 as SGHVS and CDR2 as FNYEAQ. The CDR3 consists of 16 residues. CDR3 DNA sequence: TGTGCCAGCAGCTCGGGACAGGGACGTTCCTACAATGAGCAGTTCTTC. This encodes CASSSGQGRSYNEQFF.

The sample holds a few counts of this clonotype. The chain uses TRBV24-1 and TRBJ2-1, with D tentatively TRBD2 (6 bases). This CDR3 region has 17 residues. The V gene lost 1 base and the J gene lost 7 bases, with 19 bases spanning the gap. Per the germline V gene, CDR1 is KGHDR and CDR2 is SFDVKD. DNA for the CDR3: TGTGCCACCAGTGATTTTCGATTCGGGACTCCCTTAAATGAGCAGTTCTTC. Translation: CATSDFRFGTPLNEQFF.